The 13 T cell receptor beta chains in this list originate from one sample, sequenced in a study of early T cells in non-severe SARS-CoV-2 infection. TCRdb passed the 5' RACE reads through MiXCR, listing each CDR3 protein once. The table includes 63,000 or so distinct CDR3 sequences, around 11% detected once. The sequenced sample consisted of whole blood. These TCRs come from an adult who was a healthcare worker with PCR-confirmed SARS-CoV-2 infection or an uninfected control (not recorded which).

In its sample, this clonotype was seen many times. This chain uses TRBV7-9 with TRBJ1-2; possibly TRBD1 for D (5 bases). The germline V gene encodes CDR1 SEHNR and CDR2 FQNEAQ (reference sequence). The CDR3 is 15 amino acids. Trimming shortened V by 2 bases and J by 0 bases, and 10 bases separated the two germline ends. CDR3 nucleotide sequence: TGTGCCAGCAGCTTACTGGAGGGGCCTAACTATGGCTACACCTTC. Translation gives CASSLLEGPNYGYTF.

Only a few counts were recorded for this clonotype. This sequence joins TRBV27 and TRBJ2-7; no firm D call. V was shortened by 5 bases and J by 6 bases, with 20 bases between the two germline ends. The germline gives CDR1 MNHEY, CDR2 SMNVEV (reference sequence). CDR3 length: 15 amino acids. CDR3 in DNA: TGTGCCAGCAGTCTGACTCGAATCAGCCTCGGCGAGCAGTACTTC. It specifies CASSLTRISLGEQYF.

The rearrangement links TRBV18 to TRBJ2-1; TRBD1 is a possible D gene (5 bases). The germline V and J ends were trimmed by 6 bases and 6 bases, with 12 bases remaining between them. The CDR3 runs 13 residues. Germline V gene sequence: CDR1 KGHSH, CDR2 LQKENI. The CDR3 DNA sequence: TGTGCCAGCTCCCTCGACAGATTCAATGAGCAGTTCTTC. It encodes CASSLDRFNEQFF.

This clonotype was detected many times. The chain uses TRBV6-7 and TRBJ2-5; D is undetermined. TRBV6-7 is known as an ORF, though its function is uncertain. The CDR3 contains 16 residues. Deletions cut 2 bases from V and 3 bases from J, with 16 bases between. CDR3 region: CASSYVRYQSKETQYF. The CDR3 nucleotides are TGTGCCAGCAGTTACGTTCGGTACCAGTCAAAAGAGACCCAGTACTTC.

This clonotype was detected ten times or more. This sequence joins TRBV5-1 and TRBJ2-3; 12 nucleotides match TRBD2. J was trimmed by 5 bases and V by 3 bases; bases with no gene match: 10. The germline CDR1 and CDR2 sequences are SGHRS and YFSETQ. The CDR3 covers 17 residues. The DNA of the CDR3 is TGCGCCAGCAGCTATGGTGGGATGACTAGCGGGGGAGATACGCAGTATTTT. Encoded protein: CASSYGGMTSGGDTQYF. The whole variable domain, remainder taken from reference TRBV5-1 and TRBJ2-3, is KAGVTQTPRYLIKTRGQQVTLSCSPISGHRSVSWYQQTPGQGLQFLFEYFSETQRNKGNFPGRFSGRQFSNSRSEMNVSTLELGDSALYLCASSYGGMTSGGDTQYFGPGTRLTVL.

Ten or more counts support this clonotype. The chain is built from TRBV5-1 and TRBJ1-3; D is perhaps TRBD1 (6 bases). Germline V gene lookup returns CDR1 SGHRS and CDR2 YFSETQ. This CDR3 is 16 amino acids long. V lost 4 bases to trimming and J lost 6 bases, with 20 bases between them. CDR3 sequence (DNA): TGCGCCAGCAGCACAACAGGGACCGTGTTCGAAAACACCATATATTTT. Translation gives CASSTTGTVFENTIYF. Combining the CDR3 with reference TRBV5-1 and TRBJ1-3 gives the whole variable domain KAGVTQTPRYLIKTRGQQVTLSCSPISGHRSVSWYQQTPGQGLQFLFEYFSETQRNKGNFPGRFSGRQFSNSRSEMNVSTLELGDSALYLCASSTTGTVFENTIYFGEGSWLTVV.

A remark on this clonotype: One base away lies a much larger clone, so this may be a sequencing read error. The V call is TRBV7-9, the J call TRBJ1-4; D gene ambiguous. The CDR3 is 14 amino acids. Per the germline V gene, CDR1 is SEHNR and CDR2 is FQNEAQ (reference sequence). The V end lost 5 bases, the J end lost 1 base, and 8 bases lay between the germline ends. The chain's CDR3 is CASSLERTNEKLFF. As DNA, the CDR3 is TGTGCCAGCAGCCTAGAGAGAACTAATGAAAAACTGTTTTTT.

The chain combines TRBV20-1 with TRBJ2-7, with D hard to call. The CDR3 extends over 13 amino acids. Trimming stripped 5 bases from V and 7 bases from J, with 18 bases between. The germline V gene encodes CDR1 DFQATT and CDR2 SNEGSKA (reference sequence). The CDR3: CSAFPFAGAEQYF. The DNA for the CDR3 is TGCAGTGCTTTCCCATTCGCCGGAGCTGAGCAGTACTTC.

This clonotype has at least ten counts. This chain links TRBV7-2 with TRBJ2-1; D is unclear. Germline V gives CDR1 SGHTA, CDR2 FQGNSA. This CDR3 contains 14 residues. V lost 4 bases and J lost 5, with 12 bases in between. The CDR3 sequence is CASSWIRSHNEQFF. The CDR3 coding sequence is TGTGCCAGCAGCTGGATCCGGAGTCACAATGAGCAGTTCTTC.

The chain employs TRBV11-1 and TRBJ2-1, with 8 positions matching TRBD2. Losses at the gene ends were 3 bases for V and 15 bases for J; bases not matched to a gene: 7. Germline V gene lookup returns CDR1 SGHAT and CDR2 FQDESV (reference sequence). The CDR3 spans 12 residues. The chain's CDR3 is CASSFSTSESFF. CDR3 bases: TGTGCCAGCAGCTTTTCGACTAGCGAGTCGTTCTTC. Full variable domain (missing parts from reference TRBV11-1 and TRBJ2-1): EAEVAQSPRYKITEKSQAVAFWCDPISGHATLYWYRQILGQGPELLVQFQDESVVDDSQLPKDRFSAERLKGVDSTLKIQPAELGDSAMYLCASSFSTSESFFGPGTRLTVL.

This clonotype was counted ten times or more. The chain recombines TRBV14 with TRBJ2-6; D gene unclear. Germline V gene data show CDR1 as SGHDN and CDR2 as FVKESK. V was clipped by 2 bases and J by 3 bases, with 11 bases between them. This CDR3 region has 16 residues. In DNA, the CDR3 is TGTGCCAGCAGCCAACTAACAGAGATTGGGGCCAACGTCCTGACTTTC. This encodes CASSQLTEIGANVLTF.

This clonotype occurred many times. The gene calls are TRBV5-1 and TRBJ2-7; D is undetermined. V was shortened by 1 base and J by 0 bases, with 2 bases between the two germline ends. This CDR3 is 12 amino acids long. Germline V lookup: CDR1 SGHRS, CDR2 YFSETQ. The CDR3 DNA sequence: TGCGCCAGCAGCTTGAACTCCTACGAGCAGTACTTC. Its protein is CASSLNSYEQYF.

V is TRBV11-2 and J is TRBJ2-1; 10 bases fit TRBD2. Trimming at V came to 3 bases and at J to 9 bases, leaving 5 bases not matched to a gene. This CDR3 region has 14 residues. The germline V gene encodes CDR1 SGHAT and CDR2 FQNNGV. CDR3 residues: CASSFSGLAAEQFF. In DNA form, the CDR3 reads TGTGCCAGCAGCTTCTCCGGACTAGCGGCTGAGCAGTTCTTC.